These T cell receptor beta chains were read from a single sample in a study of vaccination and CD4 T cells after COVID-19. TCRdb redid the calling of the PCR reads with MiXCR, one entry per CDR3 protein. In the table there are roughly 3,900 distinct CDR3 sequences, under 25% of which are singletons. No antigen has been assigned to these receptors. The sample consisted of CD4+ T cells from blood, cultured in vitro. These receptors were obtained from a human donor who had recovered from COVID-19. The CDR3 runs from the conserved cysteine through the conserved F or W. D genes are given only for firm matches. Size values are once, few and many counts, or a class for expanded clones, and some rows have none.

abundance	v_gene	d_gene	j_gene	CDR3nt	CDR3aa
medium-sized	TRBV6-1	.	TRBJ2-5	TGTGCCAGCCGAAGAGGGGGAGGGGAGACCCAGTACTTC	CASRRGGGETQYF
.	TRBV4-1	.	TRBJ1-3	TGCGCCAGCAGCCAAGGAGGGCAGGGTGCTGGAAACACCATATATTTT	CASSQGGQGAGNTIYF
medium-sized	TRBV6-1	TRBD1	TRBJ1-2	TGTGCCAGCAGTGACGAGGGACAGGGGAGGTATGGCTACACCTTC	CASSDEGQGRYGYTF
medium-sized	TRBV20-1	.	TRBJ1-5	TGCAGTGCTAAGGACGGCAATCAGCCCCAGCATTTT	CSAKDGNQPQHF
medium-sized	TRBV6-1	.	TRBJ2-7	TGTGCCAGCAGGGAGGGGGCGCGTTACGAGCAGTACTTC	CASREGARYEQYF
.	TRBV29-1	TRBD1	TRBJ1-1	TGCAGCGTTGATCCGGGACAGGGAGACACTGAAGCTTTCTTT	CSVDPGQGDTEAFF
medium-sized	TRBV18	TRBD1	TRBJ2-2	TGTGCCAGCTCTCCGACAGGGGCGAACACCGGGGAGCTGTTTTTT	CASSPTGANTGELFF
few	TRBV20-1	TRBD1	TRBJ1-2	TGCAGTGCTAGGGGTCCAGGGCAGGGGGCGAATGGCTACACCTTC	CSARGPGQGANGYTF
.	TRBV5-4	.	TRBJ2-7	TGTGCCAGCAGCTGGTCCGGGGCCTACGAGCAGTACTTC	CASSWSGAYEQYF
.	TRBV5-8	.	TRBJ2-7	TGTGCCAGCAGCTTGACCTACGAGCAGTACTTC	CASSLTYEQYF
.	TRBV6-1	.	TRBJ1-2	TGTGCCACCAAGGAGGACTATGGCTACACCTTC	CATKEDYGYTF
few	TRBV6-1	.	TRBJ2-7	TGTGCCAGCATCCGACCTAGTACCTACGAGCAGTACTTC	CASIRPSTYEQYF
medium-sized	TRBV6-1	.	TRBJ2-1	TGTGCCAGCAGTGAAGTCGGGGAGCAGTTCTTC	CASSEVGEQFF
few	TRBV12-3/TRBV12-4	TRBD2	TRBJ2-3	TGTGCCAGCAGTTTGTCCGGGGGGGGCACAGATACGCAGTATTTT	CASSLSGGGTDTQYF
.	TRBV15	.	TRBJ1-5	TGTGCCACCAGCAGAGTGGGCAGCTTCAATCAGCCCCAGCATTTT	CATSRVGSFNQPQHF
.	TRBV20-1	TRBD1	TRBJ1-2	TGCAGTGGAGTACAGGGGTTAAGTAACTATGGCTACACCTTC	CSGVQGLSNYGYTF
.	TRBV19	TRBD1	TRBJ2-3	TGTGCCAGCTCCCGGGACAGGGTAACAGATACGCAGTATTTT	CASSRDRVTDTQYF